The T cell receptor beta chain described here comes from a study of T cell responses to AZD1222 COVID-19 vaccine. The CDR3 loop spans 15 amino acids. Germline CDR1 is LGHDT and CDR2 is YNNKEL (reference sequence). Trimming pared 1 base from V and 1 base from J, leaving 10 bases between. Sequenced by immunoSEQ multiplex PCR; TCRdb stores in-frame clones only, minus some. This sample carries around 130,000 clones, more than 85% of them seen once, and the ten largest clones take about 1%. This sequence was found in an adult in good health. The chain couples TRBV3-1 (or the pseudogene TRBV3-2) to TRBJ1-2, with D maybe TRBD1 (6 bases). The starting material was peripheral blood, obtained on day 0 of AZD1222 vaccination. CDR3 residues: CASSQGGAGNYGYTF. The CDR3 nucleotides read TGTGCCAGCAGCCAAGGGGGGGCGGGTAACTATGGCTACACCTTC.